Sequencing of this T cell receptor beta chain was carried out in a study of cytomegalovirus exposure and HLA in healthy donors. General study findings and limits: Sequencing had likely introduced a cluster of highly shared sequence variants as an artifact. Researchers reported from a later analysis that most CMV-associated TCR beta chains appeared HLA-restricted.

Researchers ran the PCR with 60 Vbeta and 13 Jbeta primers. Sequencing was performed with immunoSEQ multiplex PCR; in TCRdb, only in-frame clones are kept and a portion is missing. The repertoire consists of 45,000 to 60,000 clones, with over 60% occurring once and the leading ten covering around 8%. A word on this clone: The antigen is unknown.

The TCR comes from a man aged 30 to 39 in good health and CMV-seropositive. Sequencing input: PBMCs.

The CDR3 nucleotides are TGTGCCAGCAGTCAACAGGGTAGGAATGGCTACACCTTC. It encodes CASSQQGRNGYTF. The J gene is TRBJ1-2, the V gene TRBV6-6; D perhaps matches TRBD1 (6 bases). CDR3 length: 13 amino acids. Germline lookup yields CDR1 MNHNY and CDR2 SVGAGI (reference sequence). Between the trimmed V and J ends, which lost 5 bases and 6 bases, there was a span of 13 bases.